The 21 T cell receptor beta chains in this list originate from one sample, sequenced in a study of cytomegalovirus exposure and HLA in healthy donors. Primers included in the PCR were 60 Vbeta and 13 Jbeta primers. TCRdb's copy holds only in-frame clones and misses some; the assay was immunoSEQ multiplex PCR. The sample contains 40,000 to 50,000 clones, 72% of which appear only once. Sequencing was carried out using PBMCs. Receptors originate from a man younger than 40 in good health and CMV-seronegative.

J is TRBJ2-7 and V is TRBV25-1; tentatively, D is TRBD2 (5 bases). Trimming cost V 7 bases and J 5 bases, with 15 bases left between them. Germline values: CDR1 MGHDK, CDR2 SYGVNS. The CDR3 contains 13 residues. The CDR3 DNA reads as TGTGCCAGCAATGGGGTTAACGGGGACGAGCAGTACTTC. Translating it yields CASNGVNGDEQYF.

The V gene is TRBV18, the J gene TRBJ1-1; 10 bases fit TRBD1. The CDR3 is 16 residues long. V was pared by 4 bases and J by 1 base, with 6 bases of the junction left unmatched. The germline gives CDR1 KGHSH, CDR2 LQKENI. In DNA form, the CDR3 reads TGTGCCAGCTCACTCTGGGACAGGGGAGCGAACACTGAAGCTTTCTTT. It translates to CASSLWDRGANTEAFF. Full variable domain (missing parts from reference TRBV18 and TRBJ1-1): NAGVMQNPRHLVRRRGQEARLRCSPMKGHSHVYWYRQLPEEGLKFMVYLQKENIIDESGMPKERFSAEFPKEGPSILRIQQVVRGDSAAYFCASSLWDRGANTEAFFGQGTRLTVV.

This chain connects TRBV29-1 to TRBJ2-3; TRBD2 agrees at 8 bases. The CDR3 extends over 13 amino acids. V was pared by 2 bases and J by 7 bases, with 5 bases of the junction left unmatched. The V gene's germline CDR1 is SQVTM and CDR2 ANQGSEA. CDR3 DNA sequence: TGCAGCGTTGAACTAGCGGGTACCTATACGCAGTATTTT. Residues: CSVELAGTYTQYF.

The rearrangement uses TRBV6-6 and TRBJ1-1; no firm D call. The CDR3 loop spans 16 amino acids. In germline, CDR1 is MNHNY, CDR2 SVGAGI (reference sequence). V lost 0 bases and J 0 bases, leaving 11 bases between the germline ends. CDR3 residues: CASSYSTPSMNTEAFF. DNA for the CDR3: TGTGCCAGCAGTTACTCTACACCCTCAATGAACACTGAAGCTTTCTTT.

This clone is medium-sized by share. This rearrangement joins TRBV5-6 to TRBJ2-5, with 10 bases lining up with TRBD1. CDR3 length equals 15 residues. V dropped 7 bases and J dropped 4; count of bases not matched to a gene: 10. Germline V gene sequence: CDR1 SGHDT, CDR2 YYEEEE. Here the CDR3 reads CASFKSGQGPETQYF. CDR3 coding DNA: TGTGCCAGCTTTAAATCGGGACAGGGGCCAGAGACCCAGTACTTC.

The J gene is TRBJ1-5, the V gene TRBV19; D gene unclear. Between the trimmed V and J ends, which lost 3 bases and 3 bases, there was a span of 9 bases. CDR1 LNHDA and CDR2 SQIVND come from the germline V gene (reference sequence). The CDR3 spans 14 residues. For the CDR3, the DNA is TGTGCCAGTAGTATCCGAGACAACAATCAGCCCCAGCATTTT. It encodes CASSIRDNNQPQHF.

The chain combines TRBV6-5 with TRBJ2-2; 7 bases are a match to TRBD2. CDR1 MNHEY and CDR2 SVGAGI come from the germline V gene. CDR3 length: 14 residues. V lost 2 bases and J lost 3; bases outside the gene matches: 0. CDR3: CASSYGGDTGELFF. The CDR3 nucleotides are TGTGCCAGCAGTTACGGGGGGGACACCGGGGAGCTGTTTTTT.

This chain uses TRBV23-1 with TRBJ2-3, with a possible D match to TRBD2 (5 bases). TRBV23-1 is identified as an open reading frame with a role that is uncertain. The germline V and J ends were trimmed by 4 bases and 0 bases, with 14 bases remaining between them. The CDR3 has 16 amino acids. This CDR3 reads CASSPAAGPSTDTQYF. The CDR3 DNA sequence: TGCGCCAGCAGTCCAGCGGCCGGCCCTAGCACAGATACGCAGTATTTT.

The rearrangement links TRBV9 to TRBJ2-3, with no clear D. Trimming stripped 0 bases from V and 3 bases from J, with 5 bases between. Germline CDR1 SGDLS, CDR2 YYNGEE. The CDR3 sequence is 13 residues long. CDR3 loop: CASSVGLTDTQYF. CDR3 bases: TGTGCCAGCAGCGTAGGTCTGACAGATACGCAGTATTTT.

This rearrangement joins TRBV5-6 to TRBJ2-7, with TRBD1 matching 7 bases. The junction had 8 bases not matched to a gene; V was cut back by 3 bases and J by 2 bases. Germline V gene sequence: CDR1 SGHDT, CDR2 YYEEEE. This CDR3 has 15 residues. CDR3 region: CASSSTRTGTYEQYF. In DNA, the CDR3 is TGTGCCAGCAGCTCCACCCGGACAGGAACCTACGAGCAGTACTTC.

This clone was observed a few times. A far larger clone is off by one base, so a read error is likely. The chain is built from TRBV2 and TRBJ2-1; D gene ambiguous. V lost 3 bases and J 0 bases, leaving 15 bases between the germline ends. This CDR3 comprises 17 residues. The germline V gene has CDR1 SNHLY and CDR2 FYNNEI. The CDR3 sequence: CASSDSKKRSSYNEQFF. Here the CDR3 DNA reads TGTGCCAGCAGTGACAGTAAAAAGCGTAGCTCCTACAATGAGCAGTTCTTC.

This chain uses TRBV28 with TRBJ2-7; D gene uncertain. The CDR3 covers 11 residues. V was trimmed by 7 bases and J by 3 bases, leaving 7 bases between them. Germline assignment: CDR1 MDHEN and CDR2 SYDVKM. The CDR3 sequence is CASTYNYEQYF. In DNA, the CDR3 is TGTGCCAGCACGTACAACTACGAGCAGTACTTC.

V gene TRBV27 combines with J gene TRBJ2-7; tentatively, D is TRBD1 (6 bases). The V gene lost 3 bases and the J gene lost 4 bases, with 13 bases spanning the gap. The V gene's germline CDR1 is MNHEY and CDR2 SMNVEV (reference sequence). The CDR3 sequence is 14 residues long. CDR3 residues: CASSLSGTTYEQYF. The CDR3 DNA is TGTGCCAGCAGTTTGTCCGGGACAACGTACGAGCAGTACTTC.

This chain joins TRBV5-4 and TRBJ2-7; 7 nucleotides align to TRBD2. Trimming cost V 2 bases and J 2 bases; bases outside gene matches: 4. CDR1 and CDR2 from the germline V gene are SGHNT and YYREEE (reference sequence). The CDR3 totals 14 residues. The CDR3 DNA sequence: TGTGCCAGCAGCTTTTGGGGGGGAGCCTACGAGCAGTACTTC. Translated, it gives CASSFWGGAYEQYF. Complete variable domain (other parts from reference TRBV5-4 and TRBJ2-7): ETGVTQSPTHLIKTRGQQVTLRCSSQSGHNTVSWYQQALGQGPQFIFQYYREEENGRGNFPPRFSGLQFPNYSSELNVNALELDDSALYLCASSFWGGAYEQYFGPGTRLTVT.

The rearrangement joins TRBV27 to TRBJ2-7; a possible D gene is TRBD1 (6 bases). V lost 3 bases and J lost 0, with 12 bases in between. Germline CDR1 MNHEY, CDR2 SMNVEV (reference sequence). CDR3 length equals 15 residues. The CDR3 here is CASSFFTGISYEQYF. The CDR3 DNA is TGTGCCAGCAGTTTTTTTACAGGGATCTCCTACGAGCAGTACTTC.

This clone was counted a few times. The CDR3 coding sequence is TGTGCCAGCTCACCCAGGACTAGCGGACCGAGGGACACCGGGGAGCTGTTTTTT. It yields the protein CASSPRTSGPRDTGELFF. The chain links TRBV18 to TRBJ2-2; 10 bases map to TRBD2. There are 18 residues in the CDR3. With 3 bases clipped from V and 3 bases from J, the junction kept 10 bases outside the gene matches. The germline gives CDR1 KGHSH, CDR2 LQKENI. Full variable domain (rest looked up from reference TRBV18 and TRBJ2-2): NAGVMQNPRHLVRRRGQEARLRCSPMKGHSHVYWYRQLPEEGLKFMVYLQKENIIDESGMPKERFSAEFPKEGPSILRIQQVVRGDSAAYFCASSPRTSGPRDTGELFFGEGSRLTVL.

This clone was observed a handful of times. CDR3 residues: CASSESQGSYYEQYF. CDR3 nucleotides: TGTGCCAGCAGTGAGTCCCAGGGAAGCTATTACGAGCAGTACTTC. V and J are TRBV6-1 and TRBJ2-7, with D perhaps TRBD1 (5 bases). The ends were cut back, 3 bases at V and 4 bases at J, with 16 bases in the middle. CDR3 length equals 15 residues. Germline V lookup: CDR1 MNHNS, CDR2 SASEGT.

The chain has TRBV7-2 and TRBJ2-5; no clear D. Germline CDR1 and CDR2: SGHTA and FQGNSA. Trimming stripped 7 bases from V and 0 bases from J, with 12 bases between. The CDR3 is 14 residues long. CDR3 loop: CASNLRLYQETQYF. The DNA of the CDR3 is TGTGCCAGCAACCTAAGACTGTACCAAGAGACCCAGTACTTC.

Remarks on this clone: At one of its ends the junction is not consistent with the germline gene, which may arise from a read error. The chain links TRBV5-1 to TRBJ2-7, with D tentatively TRBD2 (6 bases). The length of the CDR3 is 15 residues. Per germline, CDR1 SGHRS and CDR2 YFSETQ. The DNA of the CDR3 is TGCGCCAGCAGCGCTTCTTCGGGAGCGTCCTACGGGCAGTACTTC. Its protein is CASSASSGASYGQYF.

The CDR3 DNA sequence: TGTGCCAGCAGCTTGGCCGGGGGGGGCGGTGAAAAACTGTTTTTT. This encodes CASSLAGGGGEKLFF. The chain uses TRBV5-6 and TRBJ1-4; D is perhaps TRBD1 (6 bases). The CDR3 covers 15 residues. Germline V gives CDR1 SGHDT, CDR2 YYEEEE. Trimming stripped 0 bases from V and 7 bases from J, with 13 bases between.

The chain joins TRBV19 to TRBJ1-2, with unresolved D. CDR1 and CDR2 (germline): LNHDA, SQIVND (reference sequence). The CDR3 is 11 residues long. V shed 3 bases and J shed 5 bases, with 4 bases lying between them. CDR3 nucleotide sequence: TGTGCCAGTAGTATCGAGTATGGCTACACCTTC. Residues: CASSIEYGYTF.